This TCR beta chain was found in a study of cytomegalovirus exposure and HLA in healthy donors. The V end lost 5 bases, the J end lost 0 bases, and 14 bases lay between the germline ends. CDR3 length: 16 residues. Germline V lookup: CDR1 SGHVS, CDR2 FQNEAQ. As for this clone: What it binds is not known.

Findings and limits, study-wide: From TCR beta sequences, most subjects' HLA-A and HLA-B alleles were reportedly predicted accurately. Among TCR beta chains of equal frequency, HLA-associated ones were more clonally expanded in a later analysis. Rare TCR sequences predominated, though certain public TCRs were found in many donors. Earlier analysis looked at TCR beta V segments, and most were productive about 87% or about 30% of the time.

With 60 Vbeta and 13 Jbeta primers, the PCR was carried out. Produced via immunoSEQ multiplex PCR; TCRdb's table is partial and in-frame only. The sample table includes fewer than 150,000 clones. The receptor comes from a woman aged 60-75 years in good health and CMV-seronegative. The chain joins TRBV7-8 to TRBJ1-3; D might be TRBD1 (5 bases). Sample: PBMCs. CDR3 residues: CASSPRGLSSGNTIYF. DNA for the CDR3: TGTGCCAGCAGCCCACGGGGGTTAAGCTCTGGAAACACCATATATTTT.